These 24 T cell receptor beta chains originate from one sample sequenced in a study of blood T cell repertoires in COVID-19. The protocol was immunoSEQ multiplex PCR, while the TCRdb copy is restricted to in-frame clones and leaves out a portion. Among around 270,000 clones listed, 80% to 90% were seen once. The sample comprised peripheral blood. These TCRs come from a man aged 30-40 years with active or convalescent COVID-19.

This chain joins TRBV4-3 and TRBJ2-1, with D uncertain. Trimming took off 4 bases at V and 7 bases at J, with 20 bases between the two ends. The CDR3 runs to 16 residues. CDR1 is LGHNA, CDR2 YSLEER, per germline. This CDR3 reads CASSPEYGLNGNEQFF. In nucleotides, the CDR3 is TGCGCCAGCAGCCCCGAATACGGCCTAAACGGGAATGAGCAGTTCTTC.

The gene calls are TRBV5-8 and TRBJ1-5; no reliable D call. The CDR3 loop spans 11 amino acids. Germline V gene sequence: CDR1 SGHTS, CDR2 YDEGEE. V shed 2 bases and J shed 10 bases, with 7 bases lying between them. CDR3 amino acids: CASSLRGPQHF. In DNA form, the CDR3 reads TGTGCCAGCAGCTTAAGAGGACCCCAGCATTTT.

This sequence joins TRBV27 and TRBJ1-6; D might be TRBD1 (6 bases). Germline V CDR1 and CDR2: MNHEY, SMNVEV (reference sequence). Trimming cost V 8 bases and J 10 bases, with 21 bases left between them. This CDR3 contains 15 residues. The CDR3 loop reads CASRPRDRMGSPLHF. The CDR3 coding sequence is TGTGCCAGCCGGCCTCGAGACAGGATGGGCTCACCCCTCCACTTT.

The sample holds a few counts of this clone. This sequence joins TRBV19 and TRBJ1-6; 7 nucleotides line up with TRBD1. The junction had 3 bases not matched to a gene; V was cut back by 3 bases and J by 7 bases. CDR3 size: 14 residues. The V gene's germline CDR1 is LNHDA and CDR2 SQIVND (reference sequence). The CDR3, as DNA: TGTGCCAGTAGTATGGGACAGCGGAATTCACCCCTCCACTTT. Amino acids: CASSMGQRNSPLHF.

The rearrangement links TRBV11-2 to TRBJ2-7; tentatively, D is TRBD2 (6 bases). V was shortened by 1 base and J by 6 bases, with 7 bases between the two germline ends. The germline gives CDR1 SGHAT, CDR2 FQNNGV. The CDR3 runs to 12 residues. This CDR3 reads CASSLAGVEQYF. The CDR3 coding sequence is TGTGCCAGCAGCTTAGCGGGGGTCGAGCAGTACTTC.

This clone has ten or more counts. The V and J genes are TRBV9 and TRBJ2-2; 13 positions agree with TRBD2. The CDR3 sequence is 18 residues long. The V and J ends lost 3 bases and 0 bases, in that order; junction bases with no gene match: 5. Germline V gene sequence: CDR1 SGDLS, CDR2 YYNGEE. CDR3 region: CASSGTSGGPANTGELFF. In DNA form, the CDR3 reads TGTGCCAGCAGCGGGACTAGCGGGGGCCCAGCGAACACCGGGGAGCTGTTTTTT.

The gene calls are TRBV6-6 and TRBJ1-6; weak D call: TRBD1 (5 bases). Germline V lookup: CDR1 MNHNY, CDR2 SVGAGI (reference sequence). CDR3 length equals 16 residues. V dropped 6 bases and J dropped 0 bases, with 12 bases sitting between them. The CDR3 DNA reads TGTGCCAGCAGCTCGACAGTAAGCTCCTATAATTCACCCCTCCACTTT. Encoded protein: CASSSTVSSYNSPLHF.

The chain links TRBV7-2 to TRBJ1-3, with 7 bases lining up with TRBD1. Germline trimming cut 5 bases from V and 1 base from J; bases unmatched to any gene: 11. Germline V gene data show CDR1 as SGHTA and CDR2 as FQGNSA. The length of the CDR3 is 17 residues. The CDR3 DNA is TGTGCCAGCAGCCCCCTCCCGAGGGGGCATTCTGGAAACACCATATATTTT. Translating gives CASSPLPRGHSGNTIYF. Together with reference TRBV7-2 and TRBJ1-3, the CDR3 gives the full variable domain: GAGVSQSPSNKVTEKGKDVELRCDPISGHTALYWYRQSLGQGLEFLIYFQGNSAPDKSGLPSDRFSAERTGGSVSTLTIQRTQQEDSAVYLCASSPLPRGHSGNTIYFGEGSWLTVV.

V gene TRBV27 combines with J gene TRBJ2-1; 10 positions match TRBD2. The V gene end was trimmed by 5 bases and the J gene end by 6 bases; junction bases not matched to a gene: 7. CDR1 is MNHEY, CDR2 SMNVEV, per germline (reference sequence). This CDR3 has 15 amino acids. Here the CDR3 reads CASSPLAGVSNEQFF. The DNA of the CDR3 is TGTGCCAGCAGTCCGCTAGCGGGGGTTTCCAATGAGCAGTTCTTC.

The CDR3 protein is CASSELSYEQYF. The CDR3 DNA is TGTGCCAGCAGTGAACTGTCCTACGAGCAGTACTTC. This chain joins TRBV2 and TRBJ2-7, with D uncertain. Germline CDR1 reads SNHLY; CDR2 reads FYNNEI. There are 12 residues in the CDR3. Trimming removed 2 bases at V and 1 base at J, with 3 bases between.

The V gene is TRBV7-2, the J gene TRBJ2-1; tentative D call: TRBD1 (6 bases). Germline CDR1 SGHTA, CDR2 FQGNSA. V lost 6 bases to trimming and J lost 2 bases, with 17 bases between them. The CDR3 runs 16 residues. The CDR3 region is CASSYSGAGPYNEQFF. Written as DNA, the CDR3 is TGTGCCAGCAGTTACTCAGGGGCCGGGCCCTACAATGAGCAGTTCTTC.

This chain connects TRBV4-1 to TRBJ2-7; 7 nucleotides agree with TRBD1. Trimming took 1 base from V and 1 from J; bases not matched to a gene: 4. Germline CDR1 and CDR2: MGHRA and YSYEKL. The CDR3 consists of 15 residues. CDR3 bases: TGCGCCAGCAGCCAAGTTACAGGGGATTCCTACGAGCAGTACTTC. It translates to CASSQVTGDSYEQYF.

CDR3 sequence (DNA): TGCGCCAGCAGCCAAGATCTTAGGGGGTCCGGTGGCTACACCTTC. This encodes CASSQDLRGSGGYTF. V gene TRBV4-3 combines with J gene TRBJ1-2, with D tentatively TRBD1 (6 bases). The V end was cut by 0 bases, the J end by 7 bases, with 15 bases between. The CDR3 is 15 residues long. Germline loops: CDR1 LGHNA, CDR2 YSLEER.

This clone showed up just once. The V gene is TRBV7-2, the J gene TRBJ2-5; weak D call: TRBD2 (5 bases). The CDR3 runs to 14 residues. In germline, CDR1 is SGHTA, CDR2 FQGNSA. V was clipped by 5 bases and J by 2 bases, with 12 bases between them. DNA for the CDR3: TGTGCCAGCAGCCCAGACCGGAGGCAAGAGACCCAGTACTTC. The encoded protein is CASSPDRRQETQYF. Full variable domain (missing parts from reference TRBV7-2 and TRBJ2-5): GAGVSQSPSNKVTEKGKDVELRCDPISGHTALYWYRQSLGQGLEFLIYFQGNSAPDKSGLPSDRFSAERTGGSVSTLTIQRTQQEDSAVYLCASSPDRRQETQYFGPGTRLLVL.

The chain recombines TRBV29-1 with TRBJ2-1; weak D call: TRBD1 (5 bases). The V gene's germline CDR1 is SQVTM and CDR2 ANQGSEA. The ends were cut back, 3 bases at V and 2 bases at J, with 8 bases in the middle. The CDR3 totals 13 residues. CDR3 coding DNA: TGCAGCGTTGAGCCGACAGCCTACAATGAGCAGTTCTTC. Translating it yields CSVEPTAYNEQFF.

The chain combines TRBV3-1 (or the pseudogene TRBV3-2) with TRBJ1-5; 11 nucleotides agree with TRBD1. This CDR3 comprises 16 residues. CDR1 LGHDT and CDR2 YNNKEL come from the germline V gene (reference sequence). Losses at the gene ends were 4 bases for V and 0 bases for J; bases not matched to a gene: 2. The CDR3 nucleotides read TGTGCCAGCAGCCCCGGGACAGGGGGTAGCAATCAGCCCCAGCATTTT. Translated: CASSPGTGGSNQPQHF.

This chain uses TRBV5-6 with TRBJ1-4; D is undetermined. V shed 4 bases and J shed 7 bases, with 14 bases lying between them. Germline V lookup: CDR1 SGHDT, CDR2 YYEEEE. The length of the CDR3 is 14 residues. In DNA form, the CDR3 reads TGTGCCAGCAGCAAACGGGATCATGGTGAAAAACTGTTTTTT. This sequence encodes CASSKRDHGEKLFF.

J is TRBJ2-7 and V is TRBV27, with D possibly being TRBD2 (5 bases). V lost 3 bases and J lost 5, with 11 bases in between. CDR1 MNHEY and CDR2 SMNVEV come from the germline V gene (reference sequence). CDR3 size: 13 residues. CDR3 bases: TGTGCCAGCAGTTTGTCCGGGGTCCACGAGCAGTACTTC. Its protein product is CASSLSGVHEQYF.

This clone was recorded only once. This CDR3 is CASSLSGEGYGYTF. The CDR3 DNA sequence: TGTGCCAGCAGCTTATCAGGGGAGGGCTATGGCTACACCTTC. The chain links TRBV7-8 to TRBJ1-2; D is perhaps TRBD1 (6 bases). Germline lookup yields CDR1 SGHVS and CDR2 FQNEAQ. V was pared by 2 bases and J by 4 bases, with 11 bases between. The CDR3 length is 14 residues. Supplemented by reference TRBV7-8 and TRBJ1-2, the full variable domain reads GAGVSQSPRYKVAKRGQDVALRCDPISGHVSLFWYQQALGQGPEFLTYFQNEAQLDKSGLPSDRFFAERPEGSVSTLKIQRTQQEDSAVYLCASSLSGEGYGYTFGSGTRLTVV.

The rearrangement joins TRBV5-4 to TRBJ2-7, with D perhaps matching TRBD1 (5 bases). The CDR3 extends over 13 amino acids. V dropped 5 bases and J dropped 2 bases, with 11 bases sitting between them. Germline V gene data show CDR1 as SGHNT and CDR2 as YYREEE (reference sequence). The DNA of the CDR3 is TGTGCCAGCAGACAGGACGGAGCCTACGAGCAGTACTTC. Translated, it gives CASRQDGAYEQYF.

The J gene is TRBJ2-5, the V gene TRBV30; unclear D gene. The CDR3 extends over 14 amino acids. From germline, CDR1 is GTSNPN and CDR2 SVGIG (reference sequence). With 7 bases removed from V and 5 bases from J, the gap between germline ends came to 20 bases. The DNA of the CDR3 is TGTGCCTACAGTACGTCAGGAAGTAGGGAGACCCAGTACTTC. This codes for CAYSTSGSRETQYF.

The V gene is TRBV30, the J gene TRBJ1-1; D uncertain. Germline V gives CDR1 GTSNPN, CDR2 SVGIG (reference sequence). Trimming shortened V by 8 bases and J by 2 bases, and 15 bases separated the two germline ends. The length of the CDR3 is 13 residues. CDR3 sequence (DNA): TGTGCCGCAAAGAGGGAAGGTAACACTGAAGCTTTCTTT. It is translated as CAAKREGNTEAFF. Full variable domain (missing parts from reference TRBV30 and TRBJ1-1): SQTIHQWPATLVQPVGSPLSLECTVEGTSNPNLYWYRQAAGRGLQLLFYSVGIGQISSEVPQNLSASRPQDRQFILSSKKLLLSDSGFYLCAAKREGNTEAFFGQGTRLTVV.

In DNA, the CDR3 is TGTGCCAGCAGCCCAGGGGGACATTTGAACTATGGCTACACCTTC. Amino acids: CASSPGGHLNYGYTF. V is TRBV7-8 and J is TRBJ1-2; TRBD1 matches 7 bases. Unmatched junction bases numbered 8, after V lost 5 bases and J lost 2 bases. CDR1 and CDR2 from the germline V gene are SGHVS and FQNEAQ. This CDR3 has 15 amino acids.

The V gene is TRBV7-2, the J gene TRBJ1-2; perhaps TRBD1 as D (6 bases). V dropped 2 bases and J dropped 6 bases, with 13 bases sitting between them. Germline assignment: CDR1 SGHTA and CDR2 FQGNSA. CDR3 length: 14 residues. CDR3 residues: CASSLTYRADGYTF. The CDR3, as DNA: TGTGCCAGCAGCTTAACGTACAGGGCTGATGGCTACACCTTC.